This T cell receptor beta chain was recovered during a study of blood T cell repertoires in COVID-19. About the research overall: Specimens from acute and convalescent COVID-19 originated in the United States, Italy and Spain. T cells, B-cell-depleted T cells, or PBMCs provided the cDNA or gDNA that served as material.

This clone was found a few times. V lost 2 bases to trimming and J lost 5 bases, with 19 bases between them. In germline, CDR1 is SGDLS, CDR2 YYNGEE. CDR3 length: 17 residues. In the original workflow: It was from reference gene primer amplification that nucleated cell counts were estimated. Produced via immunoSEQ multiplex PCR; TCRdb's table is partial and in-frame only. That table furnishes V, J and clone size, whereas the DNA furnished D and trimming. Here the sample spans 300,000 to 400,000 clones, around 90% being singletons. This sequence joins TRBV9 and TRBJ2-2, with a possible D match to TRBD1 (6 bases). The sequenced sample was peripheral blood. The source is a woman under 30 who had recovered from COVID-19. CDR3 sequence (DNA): TGTGCCAGCAGCGTCGACACCTCCAGGGGCAGGACCGGGGAGCTGTTTTTT. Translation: CASSVDTSRGRTGELFF.